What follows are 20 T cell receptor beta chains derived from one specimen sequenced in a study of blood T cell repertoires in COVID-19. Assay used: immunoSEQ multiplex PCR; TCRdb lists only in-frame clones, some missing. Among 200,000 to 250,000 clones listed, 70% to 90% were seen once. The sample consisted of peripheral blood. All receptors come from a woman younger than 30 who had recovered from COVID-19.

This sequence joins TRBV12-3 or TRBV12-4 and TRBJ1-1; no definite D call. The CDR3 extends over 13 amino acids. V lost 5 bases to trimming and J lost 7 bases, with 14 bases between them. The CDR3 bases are TGTGCCAGCAGTCCAAGGACTGGGAGTGAAGCTTTCTTT. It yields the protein CASSPRTGSEAFF.

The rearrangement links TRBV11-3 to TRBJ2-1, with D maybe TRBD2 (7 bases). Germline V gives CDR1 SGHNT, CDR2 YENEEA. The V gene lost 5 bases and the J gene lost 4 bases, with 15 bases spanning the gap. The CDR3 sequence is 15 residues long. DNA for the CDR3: TGTGCCAGCAGCGAGGGAGGGGGGTCTTACAATGAGCAGTTCTTC. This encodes CASSEGGGSYNEQFF.

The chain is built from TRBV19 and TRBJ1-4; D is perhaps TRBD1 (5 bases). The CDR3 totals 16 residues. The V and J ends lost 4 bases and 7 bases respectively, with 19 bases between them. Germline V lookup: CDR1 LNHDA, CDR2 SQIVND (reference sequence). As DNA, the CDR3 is TGTGCCAGTAGTACGCTAACAGGAATAGGTAGTGAAAAACTGTTTTTT. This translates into CASSTLTGIGSEKLFF.

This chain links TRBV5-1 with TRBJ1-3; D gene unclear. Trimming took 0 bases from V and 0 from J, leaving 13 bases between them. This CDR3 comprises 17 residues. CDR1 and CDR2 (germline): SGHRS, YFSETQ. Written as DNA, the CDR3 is TGCGCCAGCAGCTTGGGGCAGGCCTCGTTCTCTGGAAACACCATATATTTT. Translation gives CASSLGQASFSGNTIYF.

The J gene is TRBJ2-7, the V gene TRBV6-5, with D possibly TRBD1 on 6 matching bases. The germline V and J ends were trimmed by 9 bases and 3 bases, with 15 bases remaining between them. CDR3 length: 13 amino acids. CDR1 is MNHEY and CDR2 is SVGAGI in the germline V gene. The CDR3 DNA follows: TGTGCCAGTCCCGGGACAACGCTCTACGAGCAGTACTTC. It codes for CASPGTTLYEQYF.

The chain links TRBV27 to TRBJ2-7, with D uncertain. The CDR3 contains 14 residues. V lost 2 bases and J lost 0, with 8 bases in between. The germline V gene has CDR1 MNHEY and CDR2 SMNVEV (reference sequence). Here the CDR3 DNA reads TGTGCCAGCAGTTTAGGTGGGCCCTCCTACGAGCAGTACTTC. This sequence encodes CASSLGGPSYEQYF.

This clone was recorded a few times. CDR3 sequence: CASSPAAGRALNTEAFF. The CDR3 coding sequence is TGTGCCAGCAGTCCCGCGGCAGGGCGTGCTCTGAACACTGAAGCTTTCTTT. The J gene is TRBJ1-1, the V gene TRBV6-2 or TRBV6-3, with D tentatively TRBD1 (5 bases). The CDR3 sequence is 17 residues long. V was cut by 5 bases and J by 0 bases, with 19 bases left in between. Germline lookup yields CDR1 MNHEY and CDR2 SVGEGT.

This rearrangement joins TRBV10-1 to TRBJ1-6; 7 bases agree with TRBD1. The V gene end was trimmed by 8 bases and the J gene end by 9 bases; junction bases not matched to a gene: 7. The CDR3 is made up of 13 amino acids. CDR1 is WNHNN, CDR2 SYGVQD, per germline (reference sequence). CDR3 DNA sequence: TGCGCCAGCTCGCGGACAGGAGTTTCACCCCTCCACTTT. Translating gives CASSRTGVSPLHF.

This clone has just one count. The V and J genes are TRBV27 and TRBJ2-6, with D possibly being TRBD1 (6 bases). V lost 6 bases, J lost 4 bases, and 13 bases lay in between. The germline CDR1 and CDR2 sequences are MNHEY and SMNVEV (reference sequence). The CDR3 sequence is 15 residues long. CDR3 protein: CASSADSTGANVLTF. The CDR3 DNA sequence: TGTGCCAGCAGCGCGGACAGTACCGGGGCCAACGTCCTGACTTTC.

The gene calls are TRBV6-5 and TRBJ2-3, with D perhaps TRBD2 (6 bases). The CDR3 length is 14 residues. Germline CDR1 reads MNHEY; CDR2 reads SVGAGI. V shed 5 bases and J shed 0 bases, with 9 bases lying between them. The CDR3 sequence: CASSRAGSTDTQYF. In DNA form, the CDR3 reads TGTGCCAGCAGTCGAGCGGGTAGCACAGATACGCAGTATTTT.

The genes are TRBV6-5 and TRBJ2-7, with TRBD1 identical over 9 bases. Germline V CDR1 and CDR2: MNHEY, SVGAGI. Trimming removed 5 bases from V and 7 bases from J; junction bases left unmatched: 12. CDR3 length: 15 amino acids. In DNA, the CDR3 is TGTGCCAGCAGTCCACAGGGGACAGGGAAACGGGAGCAGTACTTC. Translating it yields CASSPQGTGKREQYF.

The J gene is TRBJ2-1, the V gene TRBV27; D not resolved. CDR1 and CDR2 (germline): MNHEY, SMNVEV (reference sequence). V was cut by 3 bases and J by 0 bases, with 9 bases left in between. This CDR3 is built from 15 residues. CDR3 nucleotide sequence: TGTGCCAGCAGTTTTTTAGAGGACTCCTACAATGAGCAGTTCTTC. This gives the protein CASSFLEDSYNEQFF.

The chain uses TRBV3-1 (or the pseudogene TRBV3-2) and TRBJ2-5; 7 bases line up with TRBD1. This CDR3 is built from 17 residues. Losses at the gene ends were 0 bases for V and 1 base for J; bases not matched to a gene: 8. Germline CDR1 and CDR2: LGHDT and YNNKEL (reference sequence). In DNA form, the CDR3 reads TGTGCCAGCAGCCAAGAAAGTCCCGGGACAGTCCAAGAGACCCAGTACTTC. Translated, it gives CASSQESPGTVQETQYF.

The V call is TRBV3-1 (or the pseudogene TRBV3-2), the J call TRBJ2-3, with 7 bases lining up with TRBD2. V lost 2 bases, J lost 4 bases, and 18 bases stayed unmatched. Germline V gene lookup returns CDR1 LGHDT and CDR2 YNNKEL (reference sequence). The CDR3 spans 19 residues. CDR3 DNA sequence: TGTGCCAGCAGCCAAAAGTCCCTAGCGGCCCGGTTTGGGGCAGATACGCAGTATTTT. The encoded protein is CASSQKSLAARFGADTQYF.

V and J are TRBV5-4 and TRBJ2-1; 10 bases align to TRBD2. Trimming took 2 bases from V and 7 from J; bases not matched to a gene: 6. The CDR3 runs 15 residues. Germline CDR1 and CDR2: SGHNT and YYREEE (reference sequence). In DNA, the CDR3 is TGTGCCAGCAGCTTCTCCGGGACTAGCGTAAATGAGCAGTTCTTC. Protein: CASSFSGTSVNEQFF. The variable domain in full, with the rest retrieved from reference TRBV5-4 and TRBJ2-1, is ETGVTQSPTHLIKTRGQQVTLRCSSQSGHNTVSWYQQALGQGPQFIFQYYREEENGRGNFPPRFSGLQFPNYSSELNVNALELDDSALYLCASSFSGTSVNEQFFGPGTRLTVL.

CDR3 loop: CASSPGAPGVVDYGYTF. DNA of the CDR3: TGCGCCAGCAGCCCAGGGGCCCCTGGAGTGGTGGACTATGGCTACACCTTC. The V gene is TRBV5-1, the J gene TRBJ1-2; D might be TRBD1 (6 bases). Germline V lookup: CDR1 SGHRS, CDR2 YFSETQ. The CDR3 consists of 17 residues. V lost 4 bases and J lost 3, with 22 bases in between.

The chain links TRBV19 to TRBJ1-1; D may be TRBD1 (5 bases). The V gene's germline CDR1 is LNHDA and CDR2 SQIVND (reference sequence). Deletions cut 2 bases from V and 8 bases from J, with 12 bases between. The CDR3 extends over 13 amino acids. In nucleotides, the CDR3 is TGTGCCAGTAGTATATCAGGGATTGACGAAGCTTTCTTT. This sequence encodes CASSISGIDEAFF.

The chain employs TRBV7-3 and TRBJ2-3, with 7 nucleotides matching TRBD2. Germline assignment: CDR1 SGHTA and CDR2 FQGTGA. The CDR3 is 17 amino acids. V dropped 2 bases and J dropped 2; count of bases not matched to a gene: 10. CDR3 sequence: CASSLGPSGDSTDTQYF. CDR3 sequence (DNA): TGTGCCAGCAGCTTAGGGCCTAGCGGTGACTCCACAGATACGCAGTATTTT.

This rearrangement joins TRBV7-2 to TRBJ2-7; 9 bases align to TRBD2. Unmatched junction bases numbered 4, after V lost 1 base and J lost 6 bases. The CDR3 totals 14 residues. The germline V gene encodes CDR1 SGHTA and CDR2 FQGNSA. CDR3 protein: CASSLGTSAAEQYF. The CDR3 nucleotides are TGTGCCAGCAGCTTAGGGACTAGCGCGGCCGAGCAGTACTTC.

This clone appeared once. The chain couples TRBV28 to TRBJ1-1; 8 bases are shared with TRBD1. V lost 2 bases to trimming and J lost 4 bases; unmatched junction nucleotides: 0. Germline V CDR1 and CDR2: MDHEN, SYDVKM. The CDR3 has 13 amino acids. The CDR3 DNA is TGTGCCAGCAGTTTAACAGGGGGCACTGAAGCTTTCTTT. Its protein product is CASSLTGGTEAFF.